The clone carrying this TCR beta chain was counted a few times. CDR3 length: 14 amino acids. V was clipped by 1 base and J by 5 bases, with 10 bases between them. Germline assignment: CDR1 SGDLS and CDR2 YYNGEE. This sample is drawn from a study of T cells after yellow fever vaccination. Via MiXCR, TCRdb re-called the 5' RACE reads, giving one row per CDR3 protein. The sample carries 360,000 or so distinct CDR3 sequences, 11% recorded once. The origin of this receptor is a man aged 18-30 years who received the YFV17D yellow fever vaccine. The sequences come from PBMCs, collected on the day of the first yellow fever vaccination. The chain combines TRBV9 with TRBJ2-1; maybe TRBD2 (7 bases). The CDR3 coding sequence is TGTGCCAGCAGCGTAACGGGGGGCGACAATGAGCAGTTCTTC. It translates to CASSVTGGDNEQFF.